This TCR beta chain appears in the sequencing data of a study of cytomegalovirus exposure and HLA in healthy donors. General study points: Diagnosis of cytomegalovirus status made by the classifier reportedly showed high specificity and sensitivity. A list of approximately 150 TCR beta chains associated with cytomegalovirus was given.

V lost 0 bases to trimming and J lost 1 base, with 9 bases between them. Germline CDR1 SGHNT, CDR2 YYREEE (reference sequence). The CDR3 length is 15 residues. Notes on this clone: The antigen is undetermined.

PCR primers comprised 60 Vbeta and 13 Jbeta primers. In the original processing: It was a later analysis that counted roughly 79 million unique TCR beta chains, of which approximately 11 million were shared. Produced via immunoSEQ multiplex PCR; TCRdb's table is partial and in-frame only. For V, J and clone size, that table is used; D and trimming come from the DNA. The sample has about 180,000 clones, approximately 80% seen once; the top ten hold 1.2% to 1.5%. The gene calls are TRBV5-4 and TRBJ2-3, with D possibly being TRBD2 (6 bases). The source is a girl aged 10 to 17 in good health and CMV-seropositive. Sequencing used PBMCs. CDR3 coding DNA: TGTGCCAGCAGCTTGGCAGCGGGCGGCACAGATACGCAGTATTTT. The encoded protein is CASSLAAGGTDTQYF.